Listed here are 14 T cell receptor beta chains from one sample, sequenced in a study of blood T cell repertoires in COVID-19. Data came from immunoSEQ multiplex PCR; TCRdb stores just in-frame clones and leaves some out. This table holds 150,000 to 200,000 clones, just under 90% found once. Sequencing was carried out using peripheral blood. These receptors were taken from a man between 18 and 29 years old with active or convalescent COVID-19.

The chain links TRBV5-1 to TRBJ1-1; TRBD1 matches at 10 bases. Trimming removed 2 bases from V and 0 bases from J; junction bases left unmatched: 4. Germline values: CDR1 SGHRS, CDR2 YFSETQ. This CDR3 has 16 amino acids. The CDR3 loop reads CASSFRQGAMNTEAFF. For the CDR3, the DNA is TGCGCCAGCAGCTTCCGACAGGGGGCTATGAACACTGAAGCTTTCTTT.

The V call is TRBV27, the J call TRBJ1-4; unclear D gene. This CDR3 is built from 15 residues. V was shortened by 3 bases and J by 7 bases, with 15 bases between the two germline ends. Germline CDR1 MNHEY, CDR2 SMNVEV (reference sequence). The CDR3 DNA follows: TGTGCCAGCAGTTTTTTCACTTTGAGGCCTGAAAAACTGTTTTTT. It codes for CASSFFTLRPEKLFF. The variable domain in full, with the rest retrieved from reference TRBV27 and TRBJ1-4, is EAQVTQNPRYLITVTGKKLTVTCSQNMNHEYMSWYRQDPGLGLRQIYYSMNVEVTDKGDVPEGYKVSRKEKRNFPLILESPSPNQTSLYFCASSFFTLRPEKLFFGSGTQLSVL.

This clone was seen only a few times. The rearrangement links TRBV19 to TRBJ1-6, with TRBD1 as a possible D gene (6 bases). Germline values: CDR1 LNHDA, CDR2 SQIVND (reference sequence). The CDR3 contains 13 residues. V was shortened by 6 bases and J by 6 bases, with 9 bases between the two germline ends. Here the CDR3 DNA reads TGTGCCAGTAGCGACAGGTTTAATTCACCCCTCCACTTT. Its translation: CASSDRFNSPLHF.

The chain links TRBV5-1 to TRBJ1-5; D remains ambiguous. The V gene's germline CDR1 is SGHRS and CDR2 YFSETQ. The germline V and J ends were trimmed by 0 bases and 7 bases, with 8 bases remaining between them. The CDR3 is 13 residues long. CDR3 in DNA: TGCGCCAGCAGCTTGGGAGAGGGCCAGCCCCAGCATTTT. It is translated as CASSLGEGQPQHF.

V and J are TRBV11-2 and TRBJ2-3; possibly TRBD2 for D (6 bases). This CDR3 is built from 16 residues. V lost 2 bases to trimming and J lost 1 base, with 13 bases between them. Germline CDR1 reads SGHAT; CDR2 reads FQNNGV. The CDR3, as DNA: TGTGCCAGCAGCTTAAGTGGGACTCAGGGCACAGATACGCAGTATTTT. Protein: CASSLSGTQGTDTQYF.

DNA for the CDR3: TGCGCCAGCAGCCAATATCAGACCCAGTACTTC. Translating it yields CASSQYQTQYF. The chain combines TRBV4-1 with TRBJ2-5; unclear D gene. Germline loops: CDR1 MGHRA, CDR2 YSYEKL. There are 11 residues in the CDR3. Trimming shortened V by 2 bases and J by 6 bases, and 4 bases separated the two germline ends.

V is TRBV10-1 and J is TRBJ1-5; 7 bases agree with TRBD1. CDR3 size: 13 residues. The V segment lost 8 bases and the J segment 2 bases; nucleotides outside the gene matches: 3. Germline values: CDR1 WNHNN, CDR2 SYGVQD (reference sequence). The CDR3 protein is CASGGQGNQPQHF. Here the CDR3 DNA reads TGCGCCAGCGGTGGACAGGGCAATCAGCCCCAGCATTTT.

This sequence joins TRBV20-1 and TRBJ1-2; D perhaps matches TRBD1 (5 bases). Trimming left V 6 bases short and J 2 bases short, with 13 bases between. This CDR3 spans 13 amino acids. Germline V CDR1 and CDR2: DFQATT, SNEGSKA (reference sequence). Written as DNA, the CDR3 is TGCAGTGCCAGTCGACAGATAAACTATGGCTACACCTTC. It codes for CSASRQINYGYTF.

The J gene is TRBJ2-2, the V gene TRBV6-5; D is unresolved. CDR1 is MNHEY and CDR2 is SVGAGI in the germline V gene. The CDR3 extends over 14 amino acids. V was trimmed by 5 bases and J by 7 bases, leaving 14 bases between them. The CDR3 nucleotides read TGTGCCAGCAGTCCCCTTACCGGCGGCGGGGAGCTGTTTTTT. Amino acid sequence: CASSPLTGGGELFF.

The rearrangement joins TRBV7-9 to TRBJ2-2, with 7 bases fitting TRBD2. This CDR3 region has 16 residues. The ends lost 1 base at V and 7 bases at J; junction bases unmatched: 9. CDR1 and CDR2 from the germline V gene are SEHNR and FQNEAQ (reference sequence). CDR3: CASSLETSPGSGELFF. The CDR3 DNA reads TGTGCCAGCAGCTTAGAGACTAGCCCTGGAAGCGGGGAGCTGTTTTTT.

The chain combines TRBV6-2 or TRBV6-3 with TRBJ1-1, with D perhaps matching TRBD1 (5 bases). The length of the CDR3 is 14 residues. V was trimmed by 5 bases and J by 1 base, leaving 11 bases between them. Looked up from germline, CDR1 is MNHEY and CDR2 is SVGEGT. The CDR3 DNA reads TGTGCCAGCAGTAGCCCGGGGGAGAACACTGAAGCTTTCTTT. Amino acid sequence: CASSSPGENTEAFF.

The J gene is TRBJ2-5, the V gene TRBV15; possibly TRBD1 for D (6 bases). Looked up from germline, CDR1 is LNHNV and CDR2 is YYDKDF (reference sequence). The CDR3 is 15 amino acids. Trimming shortened V by 0 bases and J by 0 bases, and 8 bases separated the two germline ends. CDR3 DNA: TGTGCCACCAGCAGAGAAGGGACAAACCAAGAGACCCAGTACTTC. Its translation is CATSREGTNQETQYF.

This rearrangement joins TRBV19 to TRBJ1-2; D gene ambiguous. CDR1 is LNHDA and CDR2 is SQIVND in the germline V gene (reference sequence). The CDR3 runs to 13 residues. The DNA for the CDR3 is TGTGCTAGCAGACCAGATCCTAACTATGGCTACACCTTC. Translation gives CASRPDPNYGYTF.

This chain joins TRBV11-3 and TRBJ1-2; unclear D gene. The germline gives CDR1 SGHNT, CDR2 YENEEA. V lost 2 bases and J lost 3, with 7 bases in between. The CDR3 length is 13 residues. The CDR3: CASSLLPDYGYTF. CDR3 in DNA: TGTGCCAGCAGCTTATTGCCAGACTATGGCTACACCTTC.